This T cell receptor (beta chain) was obtained from a study of T cells in Graves' hyperthyroidism and ophthalmopathy. Study-wide results and limits: Model output signaled ophthalmopathy a median 6.5 months ahead of onset.

Trimming removed 3 bases at V and 5 bases at J, with 16 bases between. This CDR3 has 14 residues. Looked up from germline, CDR1 is GTSNPN and CDR2 is SVGIG (reference sequence). Authors of the study amplified TCR beta CDR3 regions from RNA transcripts. First-round RT-PCR with HTBI primers amplified the TCR CDR3 region. TCRdb itself ran the multiplex PCR reads through MiXCR, one entry per CDR3 protein. The sample records approximately 600,000 distinct CDR3 sequences, less than 25% being singletons. This clonotype was recorded many times. Its antigen is not known. The TCR comes from a man in his thirties or forties with Graves' ophthalmopathy. Sequenced input: blood. V and J are TRBV30 and TRBJ1-1; tentative D call: TRBD1 (5 bases). CDR3 amino acids: CAWSGADRETEAFF. The CDR3, as DNA: TGTGCCTGGAGCGGGGCTGATCGAGAAACTGAAGCTTTCTTT.